This T cell receptor beta chain was observed in a study of T-cell memory formation after mild COVID-19. The CDR3 totals 15 residues. Germline V CDR1 and CDR2: LGHNA, YSLEER. V was pared by 0 bases and J by 2 bases, with 4 bases of the junction left unmatched. Findings and caveats of the study: CD4/CD8 balance held among clones contracting day 15 to 85, and later expanders leaned CD4+. The pre-infection memory compartment contained some responding clones, suggesting cross-reactive memory joined.

TCRdb analysed the 5' RACE reads with MiXCR anew, one entry per CDR3 protein. Of hundreds of thousands of distinct CDR3 sequences listed, less than 20% are singletons. This clonotype was seen only a few times. Its antigen remains unknown. The sequencing input was PBMCs or a T cell subset sorted from them (not recorded which). This rearrangement joins TRBV4-3 to TRBJ2-7, with 7 bases fitting TRBD2. The clonotype originates from a man younger than 35 who had mild COVID-19 (a few samples of this study predate the infection). Cell type and time point are not known. The DNA of the CDR3 is TGCGCCAGCAGCCAAGATCTGAGCGGGGCCTACGAGCAGTACTTC. Amino acids: CASSQDLSGAYEQYF.